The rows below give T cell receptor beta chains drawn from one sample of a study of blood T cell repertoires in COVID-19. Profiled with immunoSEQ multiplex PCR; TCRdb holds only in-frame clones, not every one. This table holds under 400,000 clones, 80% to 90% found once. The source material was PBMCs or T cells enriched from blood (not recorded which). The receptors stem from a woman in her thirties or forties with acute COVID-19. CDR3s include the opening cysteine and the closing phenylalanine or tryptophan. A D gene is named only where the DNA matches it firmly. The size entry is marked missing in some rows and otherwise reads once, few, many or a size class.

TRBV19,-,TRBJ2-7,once,TGTGCCAGTAGTATACGGAGCGGAGGCTACGAGCAGTACTTC,CASSIRSGGYEQYF
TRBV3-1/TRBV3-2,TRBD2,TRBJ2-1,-,TGTGCCAGCAGCCAAGAGCCAGCGGGAGGGCTAAATGAGCAGTTCTTC,CASSQEPAGGLNEQFF
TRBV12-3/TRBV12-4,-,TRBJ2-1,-,TGTGCCAGCAGTTCGACTGCTGAGCAGTTCTTC,CASSSTAEQFF
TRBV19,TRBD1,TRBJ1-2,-,TGTGCCAGTAGTACCCGACAGGGGAATAACTATGGCTACACCTTC,CASSTRQGNNYGYTF
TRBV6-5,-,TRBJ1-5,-,TGTGCCAGCAGGCAGGGATCCTGGGCAAATCAGCCCCAGCATTTT,CASRQGSWANQPQHF
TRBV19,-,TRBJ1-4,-,TGTGCCAGTACTGACCGCGGGGGAGGAAATGAAAAACTGTTTTTT,CASTDRGGGNEKLFF
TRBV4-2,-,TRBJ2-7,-,TGTGCCAGCAGCCACCAAGTTCAGGGTACCTACGAGCAGTACTTC,CASSHQVQGTYEQYF
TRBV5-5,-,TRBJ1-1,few,TGTGCCAGCAGCTTAGTCGGGAAGACTGAAGCTTTCTTT,CASSLVGKTEAFF
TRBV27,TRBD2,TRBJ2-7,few,TGTGCCAGCAGCTCCCGGGGGGGGAGCCACGAGCAGTACTTC,CASSSRGGSHEQYF
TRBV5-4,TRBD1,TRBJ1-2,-,TGTGCCAGCAGCTTGATGTCCCAGGGGGACTATGGCTACACCTTC,CASSLMSQGDYGYTF
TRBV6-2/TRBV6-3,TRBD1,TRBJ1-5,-,TGTGCCAGCAGTTGGGTCGGGACAGGACGCAATCAGCCCCAGCATTTT,CASSWVGTGRNQPQHF
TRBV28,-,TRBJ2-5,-,TGTGCCAGCAGTGGATACGGGACACCCGAAGAGACCCAGTACTTC,CASSGYGTPEETQYF
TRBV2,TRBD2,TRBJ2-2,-,TGTGCCAGCAGCTCCGGTCGGACTAGCGGGGCCGGGGAGCTGTTTTTT,CASSSGRTSGAGELFF
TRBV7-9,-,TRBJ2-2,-,TGTGCCAGCAGAGGATCGACAGGCGGTACCGGGGAGCTGTTTTTT,CASRGSTGGTGELFF
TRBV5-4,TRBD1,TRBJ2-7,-,TGTGCCAGCAGCTGGGCACAGGGGGGATACGAGCAGTACTTC,CASSWAQGGYEQYF
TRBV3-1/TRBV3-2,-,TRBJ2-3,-,TGTGCCAGCAGCCAAGTAAGCGCAAATACGCAGTATTTT,CASSQVSANTQYF
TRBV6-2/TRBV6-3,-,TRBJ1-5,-,TGTGCCAGCAGTTACCCACGGACACAGTTCGAGTCACGGCGGCCCCAGCATTTT,CASSYPRTQFESRRPQHF
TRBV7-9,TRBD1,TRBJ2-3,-,TGTGCCAGCAGCTTAGGACAGGGATATACTAGCACAGATACGCAGTATTTT,CASSLGQGYTSTDTQYF
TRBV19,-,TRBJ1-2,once,TGTGCCAGTAGGACAGTAGGACAGCTAGCTAACTATGGCTACACCTTC,CASRTVGQLANYGYTF
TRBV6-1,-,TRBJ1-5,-,TGTGCCAGCAGTGAAATAAGCAGGGCCAGCCAGCCCCAGCATTTT,CASSEISRASQPQHF
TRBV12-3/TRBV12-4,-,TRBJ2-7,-,TGTGCCAGCAGTTGGACAGTCACTTACGAGCAGTACTTC,CASSWTVTYEQYF
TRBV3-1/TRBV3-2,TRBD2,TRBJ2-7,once,TGTGCCAGCAGCCAAGGAAGCGGGGTAACCTACGAGCAGTACTTC,CASSQGSGVTYEQYF
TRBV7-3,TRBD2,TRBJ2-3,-,TGTGCCAGCAGCTTAACGGGAAGGTTTGGGGGACTAAACACAGATACGCAGTATTTT,CASSLTGRFGGLNTDTQYF
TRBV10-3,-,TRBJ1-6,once,TGTGCCATCAGCCGACAGGATAATTCACCCCTCCACTTT,CAISRQDNSPLHF
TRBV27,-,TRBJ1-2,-,TGTGCCAGCAGTTTATCGGATTCCTATTTCAGGGGATTGTCCTACACCTTC,CASSLSDSYFRGLSYTF
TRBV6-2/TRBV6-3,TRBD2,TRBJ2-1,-,TGTGCCAGCAGTTACATCTGGACTAGCGGGAGTAAGAATGACAATGAGCAGTTCTTC,CASSYIWTSGSKNDNEQFF
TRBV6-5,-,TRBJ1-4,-,TGTGCCAGCAAGACAGTAATTGCAACTAATGAAAAACTGTTTTTT,CASKTVIATNEKLFF
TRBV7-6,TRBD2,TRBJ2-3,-,TGTGCCAGCAGCAAAATAGCGGGTGGGAGCACAGATACGCAGTATTTT,CASSKIAGGSTDTQYF
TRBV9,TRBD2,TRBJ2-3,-,TGTGCCAGCAGCGTAGTTAGCGGGGGGGCAGATACGCAGTATTTT,CASSVVSGGADTQYF
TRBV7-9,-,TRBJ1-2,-,TGTGCCAGCAGCTTAAAGGGCGGGGCCTATGGCTACACCTTC,CASSLKGGAYGYTF
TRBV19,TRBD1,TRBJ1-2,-,TGTGCCAGTAGTATCCCGCGGACAGGAAACTATGGCTACACCTTC,CASSIPRTGNYGYTF
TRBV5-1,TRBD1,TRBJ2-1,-,TGCGCCAGCAGCTTGGCCGTCACAGGGGTGGGTTACAATGAGCAGTTCTTC,CASSLAVTGVGYNEQFF
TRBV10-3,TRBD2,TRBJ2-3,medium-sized,TGTGCCATCAAATCGCCAGCCTCTTCTCCTAGCGGGGGGGCGACAGATACGCAGTATTTT,CAIKSPASSPSGGATDTQYF
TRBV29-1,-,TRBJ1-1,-,TGCAGCGGACTACCGGGACACAAGAACACTGAAGCTTTCTTT,CSGLPGHKNTEAFF
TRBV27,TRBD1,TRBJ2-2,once,TGTGCCAGCAAGAACGGACAGGAAGCGAGCGGGGAGCTGTTTTTT,CASKNGQEASGELFF
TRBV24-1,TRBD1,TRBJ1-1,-,TGTGCCACCGGCGGGGCCTCCGGACAGGGGGATCAGAACACTGAAGCTTTCTTT,CATGGASGQGDQNTEAFF
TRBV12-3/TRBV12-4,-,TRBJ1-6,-,TGTGCCAGCAGACAGGGAGGGGATTCACCCCTCCACTTT,CASRQGGDSPLHF
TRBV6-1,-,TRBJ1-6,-,TGTGCCAGCAGTGTGGTATGGGGAGGTTTTAATTCACCCCTCCACTTT,CASSVVWGGFNSPLHF
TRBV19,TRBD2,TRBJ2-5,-,TGTGCCAGTACCAAAAGTCGACTAGCGGGAGGGCCTGGAGAGACCCAGTACTTC,CASTKSRLAGGPGETQYF
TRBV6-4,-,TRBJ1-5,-,TGTGCCAGCAGCGGAAGGGGGTCCCATCAACGTCAGCCCCAGCATTTT,CASSGRGSHQRQPQHF
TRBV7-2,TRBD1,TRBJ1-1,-,TGTGCCAGCAGTTCCGACAGGGTGAGGACTGAAGCTTTCTTT,CASSSDRVRTEAFF
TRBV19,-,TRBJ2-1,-,TGTGCCAGTAGTATAGTTGGAGGTCATGAGCAGTTCTTC,CASSIVGGHEQFF
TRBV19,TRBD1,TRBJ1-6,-,TGTGCCAGTAGTAACCCAGGGGGATCCTATAATTCACCCCTCCACTTT,CASSNPGGSYNSPLHF
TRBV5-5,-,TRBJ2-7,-,TGTGCCAGCACCCTGGGGGGTACGCCCCCACCCTACGAGCAGTACTTC,CASTLGGTPPPYEQYF
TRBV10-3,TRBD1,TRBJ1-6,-,TGTGCCATCGGTCGGGACAGAAATTATTCACCCCTCCACTTT,CAIGRDRNYSPLHF
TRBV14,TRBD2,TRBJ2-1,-,TGTGCCAGCAGCCAAGTTCGACTAGCGGGAACTTACAATGAGCAGTTCTTC,CASSQVRLAGTYNEQFF
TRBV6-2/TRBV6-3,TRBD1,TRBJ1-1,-,TGTGCCAGCAGTTACGACAGGGACACTGAAGCTTTCTTT,CASSYDRDTEAFF
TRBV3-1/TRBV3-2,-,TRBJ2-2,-,TGTGCCAGCAGCCCTCGGGGAACCGGGGAGCTGTTTTTT,CASSPRGTGELFF
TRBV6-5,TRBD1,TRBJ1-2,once,TGTGCCAGCAGCCAGGGACAGGGGAAGGGCTATGGCTACACCTTC,CASSQGQGKGYGYTF
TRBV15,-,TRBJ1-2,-,TGTGCCACCAGCAGGGTCAGGGGACTACCTTCTAACTATGGCTACACCTTC,CATSRVRGLPSNYGYTF